The 21 T cell receptor beta chains given below trace back to one sample, sequenced in a study of early T cells in non-severe SARS-CoV-2 infection. One entry per CDR3 protein results from TCRdb running MiXCR on the 5' RACE reads. The sample carries around 19,000 distinct CDR3 sequences, around 5.7% recorded once. The sequenced material came from whole blood. The receptor set was obtained from an adult who was a healthcare worker with PCR-confirmed SARS-CoV-2 infection or an uninfected control (not recorded which).

This clonotype was found many times. This chain uses TRBV6-1 with TRBJ1-5, with D unresolved. The CDR3 length is 12 residues. Per germline, CDR1 MNHNS and CDR2 SASEGT. V was pared by 5 bases and J by 6 bases, with 8 bases between. The CDR3 coding sequence is TGTGCCAGCAGTCTTGGACCTCAGCCCCAGCATTTT. Encoded protein: CASSLGPQPQHF.

There are many counts of this clonotype. The V gene is TRBV27, the J gene TRBJ1-5, with D possibly matching TRBD1 (5 bases). V dropped 3 bases and J dropped 7 bases, with 13 bases sitting between them. There are 14 residues in the CDR3. CDR1 is MNHEY, CDR2 SMNVEV, per germline (reference sequence). CDR3 DNA: TGTGCCAGCAGTTTTGTCGGGGCTGGGCAGCCCCAGCATTTT. The encoded protein is CASSFVGAGQPQHF.

Relative to its sample, this clonotype is medium-sized. The chain employs TRBV28 and TRBJ2-1, with 9 bases identical to TRBD1. V was clipped by 7 bases and J by 8 bases; unmatched bases: 6. The V gene's germline CDR1 is MDHEN and CDR2 SYDVKM. This CDR3 region has 13 residues. CDR3 region: CASITGGVYEQFF. In DNA, the CDR3 is TGTGCCAGCATTACAGGGGGCGTCTATGAGCAGTTCTTC. The full variable domain, rest sourced from reference TRBV28 and TRBJ2-1, is DVKVTQSSRYLVKRTGEKVFLECVQDMDHENMFWYRQDPGLGLRLIYFSYDVKMKEKGDIPEGYSVSREKKERFSLILESASTNQTSMYLCASITGGVYEQFFGPGTRLTVL.

This clonotype appeared many times. The chain uses TRBV5-6 and TRBJ2-1, with D unclear. Between the trimmed V and J ends, which lost 2 bases and 6 bases, there was a span of 12 bases. The CDR3 has 14 amino acids. CDR1 and CDR2 from the germline V gene are SGHDT and YYEEEE. The CDR3: CASSFELLLNEQFF. As DNA, the CDR3 is TGTGCCAGCAGCTTTGAACTTCTACTCAATGAGCAGTTCTTC.

This clonotype was observed many times. V is TRBV19 and J is TRBJ1-6; no firm D call. The germline V gene has CDR1 LNHDA and CDR2 SQIVND (reference sequence). This CDR3 has 17 residues. Trimming shortened V by 4 bases and J by 5 bases, and 18 bases separated the two germline ends. Here the CDR3 DNA reads TGTGCCAGTAGTACCCGCCGGTCGGCGGGAAATAATTCACCCCTCCACTTT. This translates into CASSTRRSAGNNSPLHF.

This clonotype was seen at least ten times. The chain joins TRBV29-1 to TRBJ2-5; 10 nucleotides match TRBD1. The germline CDR1 and CDR2 sequences are SQVTM and ANQGSEA. After removal of 5 bases from V and 4 bases from J, the junction contained 1 base not matched to a gene. This CDR3 region has 12 residues. The CDR3 loop is CSVWDRGETQYF. The CDR3 DNA reads as TGCAGCGTTTGGGACAGGGGAGAGACCCAGTACTTC.

This clonotype showed up many times. The chain has TRBV19 and TRBJ2-1; 7 bases fit TRBD1. The CDR3 length is 14 residues. In germline, CDR1 is LNHDA, CDR2 SQIVND (reference sequence). V shed 4 bases and J 2 bases; nucleotides not matched to a gene: 2. The CDR3 region is CASSSQGAYNEQFF. The CDR3 DNA sequence: TGTGCCAGTAGTAGCCAGGGGGCCTACAATGAGCAGTTCTTC.

This clonotype was seen at least ten times. The gene calls are TRBV30 and TRBJ1-1, with 7 bases fitting TRBD1. The CDR3 is 13 residues long. CDR1 is GTSNPN, CDR2 SVGIG, per germline (reference sequence). V lost 2 bases, J lost 1 base, and 1 base stayed unmatched. CDR3 nucleotide sequence: TGTGCCTGGAGTAGGGACAGGAACACTGAAGCTTTCTTT. This encodes CAWSRDRNTEAFF. The complete variable domain, with remaining parts taken from reference TRBV30 and TRBJ1-1, reads SQTIHQWPATLVQPVGSPLSLECTVEGTSNPNLYWYRQAAGRGLQLLFYSVGIGQISSEVPQNLSASRPQDRQFILSSKKLLLSDSGFYLCAWSRDRNTEAFFGQGTRLTVV.

The rearrangement joins TRBV7-2 to TRBJ2-7, with TRBD2 identical over 14 bases. This CDR3 has 16 amino acids. Germline loops: CDR1 SGHTA, CDR2 FQGNSA. Trimming cost V 5 bases and J 0 bases; bases outside gene matches: 3. The CDR3 DNA reads as TGTGCCAGCAGCAAGGGACTAGCGGGAGTCTCCTACGAGCAGTACTTC. Its protein is CASSKGLAGVSYEQYF.

In this sample, this clonotype turned up many times. The genes are TRBV5-5 and TRBJ1-1, with D maybe TRBD1 (6 bases). Trimming cost V 4 bases and J 3 bases, with 7 bases left between them. The CDR3 spans 12 residues. Germline V gene lookup returns CDR1 SGHKS and CDR2 YYEKEE (reference sequence). The CDR3 spells CASSRQDTEAFF. The CDR3 DNA reads TGTGCCAGCAGCCGACAGGACACTGAAGCTTTCTTT.

Ten or more counts support this clonotype. CDR3 residues: CSAGRGRISTDTQYF. Here the CDR3 DNA reads TGCAGTGCTGGGAGGGGGAGGATCAGCACAGATACGCAGTATTTT. V and J are TRBV20-1 and TRBJ2-3; tentatively, D is TRBD2 (7 bases). V was clipped by 5 bases and J by 0 bases, with 15 bases between them. The V gene's germline CDR1 is DFQATT and CDR2 SNEGSKA (reference sequence). This CDR3 contains 15 residues.

The chain recombines TRBV7-3 with TRBJ1-6, with TRBD1 identical over 10 bases. The CDR3 length is 15 residues. CDR1 is SGHTA and CDR2 is FQGTGA in the germline V gene. V lost 5 bases, J lost 7 bases, and 5 bases stayed unmatched. CDR3 region: CASSPTGQGNSPLHF. The DNA of the CDR3 is TGTGCCAGCAGCCCAACGGGACAGGGGAATTCACCCCTCCACTTT.

By share of the sample, this clonotype is medium-sized (0.01 to 0.1%). The genes are TRBV24-1 and TRBJ1-4; 10 nucleotides align to TRBD1. V dropped 5 bases and J dropped 6; count of bases not matched to a gene: 8. The length of the CDR3 is 16 residues. Germline loops: CDR1 KGHDR, CDR2 SFDVKD. The CDR3 here is CATSGPTGTGDEKLFF. The CDR3 DNA reads as TGTGCCACCAGTGGACCGACCGGGACAGGGGATGAAAAACTGTTTTTT.

The sample holds many counts of this clonotype. This sequence joins TRBV12-3 or TRBV12-4 and TRBJ2-1; the D gene is possibly TRBD2 (6 bases). The CDR3 consists of 12 residues. V was cut by 8 bases and J by 7 bases, with 12 bases left in between. CDR3 sequence reads: CASEGRINEQFF. The DNA of the CDR3 is TGTGCCAGCGAGGGGAGGATAAATGAGCAGTTCTTC.

The table lists this clonotype with many counts. The chain couples TRBV3-1 to TRBJ1-2, with TRBD1 as a possible D gene (5 bases). This CDR3 has 13 residues. The V gene's germline CDR1 is LGHDT and CDR2 YNNKEL (reference sequence). The ends were cut back, 4 bases at V and 7 bases at J, with 13 bases in the middle. CDR3 sequence reads: CASSPSLGLGYTF. The CDR3, as DNA: TGTGCCAGCAGCCCCTCGCTGGGGCTTGGCTACACCTTC. Complete variable domain (other parts from reference TRBV3-1 and TRBJ1-2): DTAVSQTPKYLVTQMGNDKSIKCEQNLGHDTMYWYKQDSKKFLKIMFSYNNKELIINETVPNRFSPKSPDKAHLNLHINSLELGDSAVYFCASSPSLGLGYTFGSGTRLTVV.

CDR3 DNA: TGTGCCAGCTCACCGGGACAGGGAATCGAAAAACTGTTTTTT. As protein: CASSPGQGIEKLFF. The chain recombines TRBV18 with TRBJ1-4, with 9 bases identical to TRBD1. The V and J ends lost 3 bases and 8 bases, in that order; junction bases with no gene match: 4. This CDR3 is 14 amino acids long. The germline CDR1 and CDR2 sequences are KGHSH and LQKENI. Drawing the rest from reference TRBV18 and TRBJ1-4, the complete variable domain is NAGVMQNPRHLVRRRGQEARLRCSPMKGHSHVYWYRQLPEEGLKFMVYLQKENIIDESGMPKERFSAEFPKEGPSILRIQQVVRGDSAAYFCASSPGQGIEKLFFGSGTQLSVL.

This clonotype is labeled as medium-sized. CDR3 DNA: TGTGCCAGCAGCTTAGGTGCGGGTACAACCAAAAACATTCAGTACTTC. Its translation is CASSLGAGTTKNIQYF. J is TRBJ2-4 and V is TRBV7-9, with D perhaps matching TRBD2 (5 bases). Germline V gene lookup returns CDR1 SEHNR and CDR2 FQNEAQ (reference sequence). CDR3 length: 16 amino acids. The ends were cut back, 1 base at V and 2 bases at J, with 12 bases in the middle.

The genes are TRBV27 and TRBJ2-1; 8 bases align to TRBD1. The ends lost 6 bases at V and 5 bases at J; junction bases unmatched: 9. The CDR3 extends over 15 amino acids. Germline assignment: CDR1 MNHEY and CDR2 SMNVEV (reference sequence). The CDR3 region has the DNA TGTGCCAGCAGATCCACCGGGACAGGTGACAATGAGCAGTTCTTC. Translation gives CASRSTGTGDNEQFF.

This clonotype has a count of ten or more. The chain carries TRBV7-9 and TRBJ2-7; either TRBD1 or TRBD2 may supply D (5 bases each). This CDR3 spans 17 amino acids. Germline V gene sequence: CDR1 SEHNR, CDR2 FQNEAQ (reference sequence). Deletions cut 2 bases from V and 2 bases from J, with 19 bases between. The CDR3 DNA sequence: TGTGCCAGCAGCTTACTCACCGGGACCGCCGTTACCTACGAGCAGTACTTC. Its translation is CASSLLTGTAVTYEQYF.

This CDR3 reads CASSSDRDGTIYF. CDR3 nucleotide sequence: TGTGCCAGCAGTTCAGACAGGGATGGCACCATATATTTT. This chain uses TRBV28 with TRBJ1-3; 7 nucleotides match TRBD1. V dropped 4 bases and J dropped 9; count of bases not matched to a gene: 6. This CDR3 region has 13 residues. CDR1 and CDR2 from the germline V gene are MDHEN and SYDVKM.

This clonotype was recorded at least ten times. The chain recombines TRBV9 with TRBJ1-2, with D possibly matching TRBD1 (5 bases). The germline V gene encodes CDR1 SGDLS and CDR2 YYNGEE. The CDR3 runs 15 residues. V was shortened by 4 bases and J by 1 base, with 14 bases between the two germline ends. CDR3 DNA sequence: TGTGCCAGCAGCCCCAATCCCGGGGGTAACTATGGCTACACCTTC. Protein sequence: CASSPNPGGNYGYTF.